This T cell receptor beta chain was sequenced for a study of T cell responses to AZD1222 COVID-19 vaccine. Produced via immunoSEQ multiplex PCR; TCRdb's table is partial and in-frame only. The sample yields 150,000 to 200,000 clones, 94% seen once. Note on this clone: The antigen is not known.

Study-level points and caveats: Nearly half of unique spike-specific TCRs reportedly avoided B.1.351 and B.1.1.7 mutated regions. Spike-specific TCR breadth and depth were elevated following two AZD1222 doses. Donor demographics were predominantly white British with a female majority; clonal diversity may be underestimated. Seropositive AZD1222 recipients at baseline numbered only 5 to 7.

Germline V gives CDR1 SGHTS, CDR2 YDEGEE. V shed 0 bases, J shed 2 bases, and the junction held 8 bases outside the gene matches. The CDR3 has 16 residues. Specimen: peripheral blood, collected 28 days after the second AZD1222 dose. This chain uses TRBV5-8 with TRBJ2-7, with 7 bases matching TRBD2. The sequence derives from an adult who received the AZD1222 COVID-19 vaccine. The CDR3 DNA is TGTGCCAGCAGCTTGGGGGGACTATTCGGAACCTACGAGCAGTACTTC. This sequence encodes CASSLGGLFGTYEQYF. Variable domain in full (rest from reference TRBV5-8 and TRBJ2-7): EAGVTQSPTHLIKTRGQQATLRCSPISGHTSVYWYQQALGLGLQFLLWYDEGEERNRGNFPPRFSGRQFPNYSSELNVNALELEDSALYLCASSLGGLFGTYEQYFGPGTRLTVT.